The 28 T cell receptor beta chains presented below share a single source sample, sequenced in a study of blood T cell repertoires in COVID-19. Produced via immunoSEQ multiplex PCR; TCRdb's table is partial and in-frame only. The profile covers approximately 360,000 clones, with roughly 90% appearing a single time and 0.95% to 1.5% taken by the ten largest. Sequenced sample: peripheral blood. The receptor source for this set is a man aged 35-49 years with acute or convalescent COVID-19.

The chain recombines TRBV28 with TRBJ2-7; TRBD1 aligns across 9 bases. The V segment lost 5 bases and the J segment 2 bases; nucleotides outside the gene matches: 10. This CDR3 spans 16 amino acids. CDR1 MDHEN and CDR2 SYDVKM come from the germline V gene. The CDR3 nucleotides read TGTGCCAGCAGTGGTTTCCGGGGACAGGGTACCTACGAGCAGTACTTC. This translates into CASSGFRGQGTYEQYF.

V is TRBV9 and J is TRBJ1-1; D call uncertain. This CDR3 region has 12 residues. The germline V gene encodes CDR1 SGDLS and CDR2 YYNGEE. Trimming shortened V by 3 bases and J by 5 bases, and 8 bases separated the two germline ends. This CDR3 is CASSDGVTEAFF. The CDR3 DNA follows: TGTGCCAGCAGCGACGGGGTAACTGAAGCTTTCTTT.

The chain joins TRBV11-2 to TRBJ1-2, with 9 bases identical to TRBD1. CDR1 and CDR2 from the germline V gene are SGHAT and FQNNGV. The CDR3 is 15 residues long. The V segment lost 2 bases and the J segment 10 bases; nucleotides outside the gene matches: 11. The CDR3 loop is CASSLSSRDRDAYTF. CDR3 bases: TGTGCCAGCAGCTTATCCTCCCGGGACAGGGATGCCTACACCTTC.

CDR3: CASSLGTGLRNQPQHF. The DNA of the CDR3 is TGTGCCAGCAGCTTGGGGACAGGGTTAAGGAATCAGCCCCAGCATTTT. The chain uses TRBV5-6 and TRBJ1-5, with 8 bases lining up with TRBD1. The V gene's germline CDR1 is SGHDT and CDR2 YYEEEE. V lost 0 bases, J lost 4 bases, and 6 bases stayed unmatched. CDR3 length: 16 residues.

Remarks on this clone: The same CDR3 arises from other DNA sequences in this sample as well. The chain couples TRBV27 to TRBJ1-5; D is possibly TRBD1 (6 bases). The V gene lost 3 bases and the J gene lost 7 bases, with 10 bases spanning the gap. The CDR3 spans 13 residues. Germline lookup yields CDR1 MNHEY and CDR2 SMNVEV (reference sequence). The DNA for the CDR3 is TGTGCCAGCAGTTTCGGCAGGGGACAGCCCCAGCATTTT. Amino acid sequence: CASSFGRGQPQHF.

This chain links TRBV30 with TRBJ2-1; tentative D call: TRBD2 (5 bases). The CDR3 consists of 12 residues. The V and J ends lost 2 bases and 7 bases respectively, with 9 bases between them. Germline V CDR1 and CDR2: GTSNPN, SVGIG (reference sequence). CDR3 coding DNA: TGTGCCTGGAGTAGAGGAGGTAATGAGCAGTTCTTC. Protein product: CAWSRGGNEQFF.

The chain has TRBV6-2 or TRBV6-3 and TRBJ1-6; 7 nucleotides align to TRBD1. The junction had 13 bases not matched to a gene; V was cut back by 6 bases and J by 8 bases. This CDR3 spans 16 amino acids. CDR1 and CDR2 from the germline V gene are MNHEY and SVGEGT. The CDR3 bases are TGTGCCAGCAGCCTGAGGCGGACAGGCTCCGATTCACCCCTCCACTTT. Amino acids: CASSLRRTGSDSPLHF.

The J gene is TRBJ1-6, the V gene TRBV3-1 (or the pseudogene TRBV3-2), with D perhaps matching TRBD1 (6 bases). V gave up 4 bases and J gave up 7 bases, with 14 bases separating them. Germline-derived CDR1 and CDR2 are LGHDT and YNNKEL (reference sequence). The CDR3 is 15 amino acids. The CDR3 loop is CASSRQTGHNSPLHF. In nucleotides, the CDR3 is TGTGCCAGCAGCCGGCAGACGGGACACAATTCACCCCTCCACTTT.

The V gene is TRBV7-3, the J gene TRBJ2-5; TRBD2 matches at 15 bases. The J segment lost 4 bases and the V segment lost 3 bases, leaving 3 bases of the junction unmatched. The germline CDR1 and CDR2 sequences are SGHTA and FQGTGA. The CDR3 runs 16 residues. Written as DNA, the CDR3 is TGTGCCAGCAGCTTGGGGACTAGCGGGGGGACAGAGACCCAGTACTTC. This codes for CASSLGTSGGTETQYF.

This clone came up a few times. The gene calls are TRBV6-5 and TRBJ2-7; the D gene is possibly TRBD1 (6 bases). V lost 6 bases, J lost 1 base, and 10 bases lay in between. The CDR3 runs 13 residues. Germline values: CDR1 MNHEY, CDR2 SVGAGI. This chain's CDR3 is CASRQGQSYEQYF. The CDR3 bases are TGTGCCAGCAGACAAGGACAGTCCTACGAGCAGTACTTC.

The chain couples TRBV2 to TRBJ2-7; D remains ambiguous. CDR1 is SNHLY and CDR2 is FYNNEI in the germline V gene. This CDR3 is 13 amino acids long. V was trimmed by 5 bases and J by 5 bases, leaving 13 bases between them. CDR3 bases: TGTGCCAGCAGTAACGGAGACTTCGACGAGCAGTACTTC. Its translation is CASSNGDFDEQYF.

This clone occurred many times. V and J are TRBV7-9 and TRBJ1-3, with 7 positions matching TRBD1. Trimming removed 5 bases from V and 1 base from J; junction bases left unmatched: 14. This CDR3 is 18 amino acids long. CDR1 SEHNR and CDR2 FQNEAQ come from the germline V gene (reference sequence). The CDR3 DNA sequence: TGTGCCAGCAGCGAACAGGGGTTTTACCCCCTTTCTGGAAACACCATATATTTT. Its translation: CASSEQGFYPLSGNTIYF.

This rearrangement joins TRBV5-4 to TRBJ2-1; D ambiguous. The V gene lost 1 base and the J gene lost 3 bases, with 11 bases spanning the gap. CDR1 is SGHNT, CDR2 YYREEE, per germline (reference sequence). The CDR3 covers 15 residues. The CDR3 here is CASSLKRIHYNEQFF. CDR3 nucleotides: TGTGCCAGCAGCTTGAAGAGGATTCACTACAATGAGCAGTTCTTC. Variable domain in full (rest from reference TRBV5-4 and TRBJ2-1): ETGVTQSPTHLIKTRGQQVTLRCSSQSGHNTVSWYQQALGQGPQFIFQYYREEENGRGNFPPRFSGLQFPNYSSELNVNALELDDSALYLCASSLKRIHYNEQFFGPGTRLTVL.

This sequence joins TRBV3-1 (or the pseudogene TRBV3-2) and TRBJ2-7; D unresolved. CDR1 and CDR2 from the germline V gene are LGHDT and YNNKEL (reference sequence). This CDR3 has 17 residues. V gave up 2 bases and J gave up 0 bases, with 17 bases separating them. CDR3 amino acids: CASSQRYQALSSYEQYF. CDR3 DNA: TGTGCCAGCAGCCAACGGTACCAGGCGCTTAGCTCCTACGAGCAGTACTTC.

The chain recombines TRBV5-6 with TRBJ2-7; 7 nucleotides match TRBD1. Trimming at V came to 5 bases and at J to 3 bases, leaving 11 bases not matched to a gene. The CDR3 spans 15 residues. Germline V CDR1 and CDR2: SGHDT, YYEEEE. The CDR3 coding sequence is TGTGCCAGCAGGTCGACAGGGAACTCCCTCTACGAGCAGTACTTC. Amino acid sequence: CASRSTGNSLYEQYF. Using reference TRBV5-6 and TRBJ2-7 for the parts outside the CDR3, the full variable domain is DAGVTQSPTHLIKTRGQQVTLRCSPKSGHDTVSWYQQALGQGPQFIFQYYEEEERQRGNFPDRFSGHQFPNYSSELNVNALLLGDSALYLCASRSTGNSLYEQYFGPGTRLTVT.

The chain is built from TRBV5-6 and TRBJ2-7; 7 nucleotides line up with TRBD1. Per germline, CDR1 SGHDT and CDR2 YYEEEE. Trimming removed 0 bases from V and 5 bases from J; junction bases left unmatched: 8. The CDR3 contains 15 residues. The CDR3 region has the DNA TGTGCCAGCAGCTTGGCCCGACAGGGAGTGAACGAGCAGTACTTC. It encodes CASSLARQGVNEQYF.

The chain has TRBV28 and TRBJ1-2; D perhaps matches TRBD1 (6 bases). This CDR3 spans 15 amino acids. With 2 bases removed from V and 0 bases from J, the gap between germline ends came to 10 bases. Looked up from germline, CDR1 is MDHEN and CDR2 is SYDVKM. This CDR3 reads CASSLVDRSNYGYTF. CDR3 in DNA: TGTGCCAGCAGTTTAGTCGACAGGTCTAACTATGGCTACACCTTC.

The V gene is TRBV19, the J gene TRBJ1-6, with TRBD1 as a possible D gene (6 bases). CDR1 and CDR2 from the germline V gene are LNHDA and SQIVND (reference sequence). The CDR3 extends over 17 amino acids. V was trimmed by 3 bases and J by 7 bases, leaving 19 bases between them. The CDR3 bases are TGTGCCAGTAGTATTCTAGGACAGCGAAATACCAATTCACCCCTCCACTTT. Translated: CASSILGQRNTNSPLHF.

This clone was counted a single time. The CDR3 spells CASMSGIRTDTQYF. The CDR3, as DNA: TGTGCCAGCATGAGCGGAATCCGCACAGATACGCAGTATTTT. The genes are TRBV6-5 and TRBJ2-3, with D possibly TRBD2 on 5 matching bases. The CDR3 totals 14 residues. CDR1 is MNHEY, CDR2 SVGAGI, per germline. The ends were cut back, 7 bases at V and 1 base at J, with 12 bases in the middle.

The chain links TRBV6-2 or TRBV6-3 to TRBJ2-5; possible D gene TRBD2, 5 bases. The V end was cut by 0 bases, the J end by 1 base, with 12 bases between. Germline assignment: CDR1 MNHEY and CDR2 SVGEGT. The CDR3 covers 16 residues. The CDR3 DNA follows: TGTGCCAGCAGTTACTCGAGAAGGACTCGCCAAGAGACCCAGTACTTC. The encoded protein is CASSYSRRTRQETQYF.

The rearrangement links TRBV4-3 to TRBJ2-2; 7 bases agree with TRBD1. With V trimmed by 4 bases and J by 6 bases, 5 bases remained unmatched. The CDR3 length is 14 residues. Germline assignment: CDR1 LGHNA and CDR2 YSLEER. The CDR3 nucleotides are TGCGCCAGCAGCCCGGGACAGACGGCCGGGGAGCTGTTTTTT. Its protein is CASSPGQTAGELFF.

This chain joins TRBV9 and TRBJ1-3; D ambiguous. V was trimmed by 3 bases and J by 4 bases, leaving 14 bases between them. In germline, CDR1 is SGDLS, CDR2 YYNGEE. CDR3 length: 15 residues. DNA for the CDR3: TGTGCCAGCAGCGGCACTATCGCACGGGGAAACACCATATATTTT. Its translation is CASSGTIARGNTIYF.

This chain connects TRBV13 to TRBJ1-3; 9 bases are a match to TRBD1. This CDR3 comprises 16 residues. The V and J ends lost 2 bases and 4 bases, in that order; junction bases with no gene match: 6. Looked up from germline, CDR1 is PRHDT and CDR2 is FYEKMQ (reference sequence). CDR3 DNA: TGTGCCAGCAGCTTACGGACAGGGGTTCGGGGAAACACCATATATTTT. Its protein product is CASSLRTGVRGNTIYF.

The J gene is TRBJ1-2, the V gene TRBV10-2, with 7 positions matching TRBD1. CDR1 WSHSY and CDR2 SAAADI come from the germline V gene. V lost 8 bases, J lost 7 bases, and 13 bases stayed unmatched. This CDR3 is 14 amino acids long. This chain's CDR3 is CASARDRPLSGYTF. The CDR3, as DNA: TGCGCCAGCGCCCGGGACAGACCTCTCAGTGGCTACACCTTC.

The chain links TRBV5-4 to TRBJ2-1; 15 nucleotides line up with TRBD2. V was pared by 4 bases and J by 7 bases, with 18 bases of the junction left unmatched. Germline V gene lookup returns CDR1 SGHNT and CDR2 YYREEE (reference sequence). CDR3 length equals 20 residues. CDR3 residues: CASSPETDGLAGGLGNEQFF. In DNA form, the CDR3 reads TGTGCCAGCAGCCCCGAAACCGATGGACTAGCGGGGGGGCTTGGAAATGAGCAGTTCTTC.

This sequence joins TRBV19 and TRBJ1-2, with 10 nucleotides matching TRBD1. The J segment lost 6 bases and the V segment lost 3 bases, leaving 7 bases of the junction unmatched. CDR3 length: 15 residues. Looked up from germline, CDR1 is LNHDA and CDR2 is SQIVND (reference sequence). CDR3 in DNA: TGTGCCAGTAGTATGGGCCCGACAGGGGGCGATGGCTACACCTTC. Residues: CASSMGPTGGDGYTF.

The chain employs TRBV6-1 and TRBJ2-3; TRBD2 agrees at 10 bases. Germline-derived CDR1 and CDR2 are MNHNS and SASEGT. This CDR3 has 18 residues. The V gene end was trimmed by 2 bases and the J gene end by 0 bases; junction bases not matched to a gene: 8. The CDR3 DNA sequence: TGTGCCAGCAGTGAACCGCAGCGGGGGGGACATAGCACAGATACGCAGTATTTT. This encodes CASSEPQRGGHSTDTQYF.

In its sample, this clone was seen once. The CDR3 loop is CASSLGTGLNTEAFF. The CDR3 nucleotides read TGTGCCAGCAGCTTAGGAACAGGCTTAAACACTGAAGCTTTCTTT. V usage is TRBV7-8 and J usage is TRBJ1-1, with D tentatively TRBD1 (5 bases). The germline V and J ends were trimmed by 1 base and 2 bases, with 11 bases remaining between them. CDR1 is SGHVS and CDR2 is FQNEAQ in the germline V gene. The CDR3 length is 15 residues.